The sequence of this T cell receptor gamma chain was determined in a study of γδ T cells in repeated Plasmodium falciparum infection. The wider study: Donors had four controlled P. falciparum NF54 infections over 644 days.

Germline V gene data show CDR1 as EGSTGY and CDR2 as YDSYTSSV. This CDR3 contains 14 residues. This clone was seen repeatedly, ten times or more. The antigen remains undetermined. This may arise from a read error, as a much more abundant clone is one base away. The sample has other DNA sequences that encode this CDR3 too. Flow sorting of PBMC yielded separate Vgamma9/Vdelta2+ and Vdelta2-negative gammadelta T cell populations for bulk repertoire analysis. Sequencing covered both gamma and delta TCR chains per sample. TCRdb redid the clone calls on the multiplex PCR reads with CATT. The table records more than 20,000 gamma-chain clones, about 3% of them present only once. Study observations and caveats: Vdelta2-negative gammadelta repertoires appeared less diverse and less shared in Malian than Australian children.

The V gene is TRGV4, the J gene TRGJ1 or TRGJ2. Sequencing was done on a sample of gamma-delta T cells from blood. This receptor was obtained from a pool of human donors (malaria-infected and uninfected, not separated). The CDR3, as DNA: TGCGCCACCTGGGATGAGACCCGTTATTATAAGAAACTCTTT. Translated: CATWDETRYYKKLF.